These T cell receptor beta chains were read from a single sample in a study of vaccination effects on CD4 cells after COVID-19. The antigens of these receptors remain unknown. Produced via immunoSEQ multiplex PCR; TCRdb's table is partial and in-frame only. The sample has some 49,000 clones, approximately 81% seen once. Sample: CD4+ T cells from PBMCs cultured without peptide, taken before COVID-19 vaccination. All receptors derive from a human donor who had a prior SARS-CoV-2 infection. The CDR3 runs from the conserved cysteine through the conserved F or W. Each record gives: D gene, V gene, clone size, J gene, CDR3 DNA, CDR3 protein. A D gene is named only where the DNA matches it firmly. The size entry is marked missing in some rows and otherwise reads once, few, many or a size class.

.	TRBV7-2	few	TRBJ2-7	TGTGCCAGCAGCGTCCAGGGACTCTCCTACGAGCAGTACTTC	CASSVQGLSYEQYF
TRBD1	TRBV2	.	TRBJ1-3	TGTGCCAGCAGTTTACAGGGGCCGGGAAACACCATATATTTT	CASSLQGPGNTIYF
.	TRBV27	few	TRBJ1-5	TGTGCCAGCAGTGACCCGGGGAGATGGCCCCAGCATTTT	CASSDPGRWPQHF
.	TRBV2	.	TRBJ2-7	TGTGCCAGCAGAAGGCACTACGAGCAGTACTTC	CASRRHYEQYF
.	TRBV7-9	.	TRBJ1-4	TGTGCCAGCAGCTTAGAATTCAAGGCAACGGGGGAAAAACTGTTTTTT	CASSLEFKATGEKLFF
.	TRBV10-3	once	TRBJ1-5	TGTGCCATCAGTGAGTCAGTGAGCCGGGGCAATCAGCCCCAGCATTTT	CAISESVSRGNQPQHF
.	TRBV6-5	.	TRBJ2-7	TGTGCCAGCAGTCGGGACGTAGGTTCCTACGAGCAGTACTTC	CASSRDVGSYEQYF
.	TRBV23-1	.	TRBJ2-5	TGCGCCAGCAGTCAATCTTGTAGCAAGGGCAGCCGGGGCCAGTACTTC	CASSQSCSKGSRGQYF
TRBD2	TRBV27	few	TRBJ2-5	TGTGCCAGCAGTTTATCCCCGGGAGGGGAGACCCAGTACTTC	CASSLSPGGETQYF
TRBD1	TRBV5-1	once	TRBJ2-3	TGCGCCAGCAGCTTCTCCGGGACAGACACAGATACGCAGTATTTT	CASSFSGTDTDTQYF
.	TRBV15	.	TRBJ2-1	TGTGCCACCAGCAGACGGACCCTCTTGCTAGAGAGCTCCTACAATGAGCAGTTCTTC	CATSRRTLLLESSYNEQFF
.	TRBV23-1	.	TRBJ1-1	TGCGCCAGCAGTCAACCCCCGGGACATGCCCAATTATTAGCTTTCTTT	CASSQPPGHAQLLAFF
.	TRBV7-2	few	TRBJ2-5	TGTGCCAGCAGCACCCGGGACTACCAAGAGACCCAGTACTTC	CASSTRDYQETQYF
TRBD2	TRBV7-8	.	TRBJ2-5	TGTGCCAGCAGCCCGGGACTAGCGGGAGCAGAGACCCAGTACTTC	CASSPGLAGAETQYF
TRBD2	TRBV7-6	.	TRBJ2-1	TGTGCCAGCAGCCAACTTAGCGGGAGGGCCGATTTCAATGAGCAGTTCTTC	CASSQLSGRADFNEQFF
.	TRBV5-1	.	TRBJ2-3	TGCGCCAGCACCCTCCAGGACGGAGATACGCAGTATTTT	CASTLQDGDTQYF